The subject of this entry is one T cell receptor (beta chain). Its antigen is unknown. Primers used in a second PCR of about 7 to 12 cycles were a sample-barcoded 5' primer and a J-beta primer mix. The authors tagged each cDNA molecule using a template-switch adaptor with 12 random nucleotides. TCRdb itself ran the 5' RACE reads through MiXCR, one entry per CDR3 protein. The sample carries 1.5 million to 2 million distinct CDR3 sequences, around 48% recorded once. These data originate in a study of blood T cells in healthy people across ages. The germline V gene encodes CDR1 DFQATT and CDR2 SNEGSKA (reference sequence). V was clipped by 5 bases and J by 4 bases; unmatched bases: 8. This CDR3 is 15 amino acids long. Healthy Russian Caucasian donors spanned ages roughly 6 to 100 years. Study-level findings and limits: Significant beta diversity loss was already apparent by age approximately 40, declining roughly linearly. Long-lived donors exceeded aged donors in naive CD4+ cells and diversity.

J is TRBJ1-5 and V is TRBV20-1; 10 bases line up with TRBD1. The sequence was collected from a woman aged 40 to 50 in good health. The sequenced sample was blood. CDR3 sequence reads: CSAVLGTGVNQPQHF. CDR3 nucleotides: TGCAGTGCTGTGCTTGGGACAGGGGTTAATCAGCCCCAGCATTTT.